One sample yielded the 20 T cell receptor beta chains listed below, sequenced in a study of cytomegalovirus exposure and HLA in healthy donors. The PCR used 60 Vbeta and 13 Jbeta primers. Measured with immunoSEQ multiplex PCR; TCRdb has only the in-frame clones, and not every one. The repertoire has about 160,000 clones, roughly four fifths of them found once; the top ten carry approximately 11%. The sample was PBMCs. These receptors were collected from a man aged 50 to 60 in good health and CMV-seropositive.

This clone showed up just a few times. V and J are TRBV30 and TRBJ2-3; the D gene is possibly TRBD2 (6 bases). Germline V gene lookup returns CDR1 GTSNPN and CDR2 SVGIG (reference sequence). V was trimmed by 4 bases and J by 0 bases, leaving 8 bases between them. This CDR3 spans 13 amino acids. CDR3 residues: CAWTRGSTDTQYF. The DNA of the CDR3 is TGTGCCTGGACCCGGGGGAGCACAGATACGCAGTATTTT.

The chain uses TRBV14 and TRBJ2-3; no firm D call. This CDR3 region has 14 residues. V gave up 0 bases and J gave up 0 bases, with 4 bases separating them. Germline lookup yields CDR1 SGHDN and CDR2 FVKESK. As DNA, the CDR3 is TGTGCCAGCAGCCAAGAGAGAAGCACAGATACGCAGTATTTT. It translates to CASSQERSTDTQYF. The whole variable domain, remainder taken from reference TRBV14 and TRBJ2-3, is EAGVTQFPSHSVIEKGQTVTLRCDPISGHDNLYWYRRVMGKEIKFLLHFVKESKQDESGMPNNRFLAERTGGTYSTLKVQPAELEDSGVYFCASSQERSTDTQYFGPGTRLTVL.

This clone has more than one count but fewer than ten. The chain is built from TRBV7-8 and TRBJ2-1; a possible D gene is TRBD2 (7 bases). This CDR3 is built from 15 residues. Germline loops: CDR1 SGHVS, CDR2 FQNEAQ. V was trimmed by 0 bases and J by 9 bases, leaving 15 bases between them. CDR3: CASSLAGGHRGEQFF. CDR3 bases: TGTGCCAGCAGCTTAGCGGGGGGGCATAGAGGTGAGCAGTTCTTC.

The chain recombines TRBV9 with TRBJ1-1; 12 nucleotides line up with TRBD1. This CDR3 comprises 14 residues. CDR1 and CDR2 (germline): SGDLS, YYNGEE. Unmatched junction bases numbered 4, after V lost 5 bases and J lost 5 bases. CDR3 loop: CASSEGQGATEAFF. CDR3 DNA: TGTGCCAGCAGTGAGGGACAGGGGGCGACTGAAGCTTTCTTT.

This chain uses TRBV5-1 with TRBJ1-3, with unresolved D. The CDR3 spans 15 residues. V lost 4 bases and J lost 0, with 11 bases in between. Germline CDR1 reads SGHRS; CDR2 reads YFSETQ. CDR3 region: CASSPDTISGNTIYF. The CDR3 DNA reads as TGCGCCAGCAGCCCTGACACAATCTCTGGAAACACCATATATTTT.

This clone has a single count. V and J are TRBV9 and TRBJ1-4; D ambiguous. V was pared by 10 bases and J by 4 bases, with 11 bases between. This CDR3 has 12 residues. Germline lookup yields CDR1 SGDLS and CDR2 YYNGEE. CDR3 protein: CARRAGNEKLFF. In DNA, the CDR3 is TGTGCCCGGAGGGCCGGTAATGAAAAACTGTTTTTT.

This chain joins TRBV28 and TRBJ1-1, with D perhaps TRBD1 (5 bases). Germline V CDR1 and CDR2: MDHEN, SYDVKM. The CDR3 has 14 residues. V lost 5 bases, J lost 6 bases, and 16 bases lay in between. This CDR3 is CASSASIGVSEAFF. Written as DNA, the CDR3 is TGTGCCAGCAGTGCCTCGATAGGGGTGTCTGAAGCTTTCTTT.

In DNA form, the CDR3 reads TGTGCCAGCTCATCTCCGGGACAGGAAAATGAAAAACTGTTTTTT. Its translation is CASSSPGQENEKLFF. The V call is TRBV18, the J call TRBJ1-4, with TRBD1 identical over 8 bases. The V gene end was trimmed by 5 bases and the J gene end by 5 bases; junction bases not matched to a gene: 7. CDR1 is KGHSH, CDR2 LQKENI, per germline. The CDR3 runs 15 residues.

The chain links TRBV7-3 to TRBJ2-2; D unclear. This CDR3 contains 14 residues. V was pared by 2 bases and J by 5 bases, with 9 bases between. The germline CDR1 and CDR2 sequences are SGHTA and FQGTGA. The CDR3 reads CASSLLVATGELFF. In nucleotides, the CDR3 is TGTGCCAGCAGCTTATTGGTCGCGACCGGGGAGCTGTTTTTT.

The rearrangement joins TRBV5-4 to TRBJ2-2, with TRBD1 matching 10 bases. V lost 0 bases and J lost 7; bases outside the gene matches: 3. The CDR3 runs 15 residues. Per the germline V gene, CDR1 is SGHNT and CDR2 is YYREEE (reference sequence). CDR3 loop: CASSLEGQGYGELFF. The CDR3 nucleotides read TGTGCCAGCAGCTTGGAGGGACAGGGGTACGGGGAGCTGTTTTTT.

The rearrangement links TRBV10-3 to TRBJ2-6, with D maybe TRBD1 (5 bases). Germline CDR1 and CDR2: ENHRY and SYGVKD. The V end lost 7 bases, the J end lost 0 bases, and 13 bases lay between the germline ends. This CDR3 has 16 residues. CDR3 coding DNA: TGTGCCATCACTCCAGGGATGGTCTCTGGGGCCAACGTCCTGACTTTC. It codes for CAITPGMVSGANVLTF.

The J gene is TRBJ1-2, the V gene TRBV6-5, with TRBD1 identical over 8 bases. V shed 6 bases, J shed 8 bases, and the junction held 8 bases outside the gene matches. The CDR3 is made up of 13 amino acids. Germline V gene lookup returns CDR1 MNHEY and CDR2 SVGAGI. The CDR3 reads CASSYGQGGGYTF. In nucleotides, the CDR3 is TGTGCCAGCAGCTACGGACAGGGAGGGGGCTACACCTTC.

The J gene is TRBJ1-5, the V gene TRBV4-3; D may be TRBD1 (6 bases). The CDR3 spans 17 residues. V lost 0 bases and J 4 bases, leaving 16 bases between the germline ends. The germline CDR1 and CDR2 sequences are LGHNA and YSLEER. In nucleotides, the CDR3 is TGCGCCAGCAGCCAAGATCTTTGGGCAGGGGCTAATCAGCCCCAGCATTTT. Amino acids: CASSQDLWAGANQPQHF.

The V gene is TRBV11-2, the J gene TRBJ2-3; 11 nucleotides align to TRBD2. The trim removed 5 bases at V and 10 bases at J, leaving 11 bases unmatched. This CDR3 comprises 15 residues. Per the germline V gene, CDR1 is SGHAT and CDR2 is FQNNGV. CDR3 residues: CASSLSGREGTAQYF. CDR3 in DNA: TGTGCCAGCAGCCTTAGCGGGAGGGAGGGTACAGCGCAGTATTTT.

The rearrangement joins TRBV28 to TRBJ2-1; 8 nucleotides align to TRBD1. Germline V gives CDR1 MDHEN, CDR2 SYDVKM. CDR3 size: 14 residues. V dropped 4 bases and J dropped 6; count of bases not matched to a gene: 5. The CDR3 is CASSSGGITNEQFF. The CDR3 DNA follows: TGTGCCAGCAGTTCAGGGGGCATAACCAATGAGCAGTTCTTC.

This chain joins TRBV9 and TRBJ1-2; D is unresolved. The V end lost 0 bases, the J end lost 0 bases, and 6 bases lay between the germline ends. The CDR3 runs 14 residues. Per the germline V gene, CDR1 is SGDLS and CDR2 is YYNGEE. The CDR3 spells CASSVDRANYGYTF. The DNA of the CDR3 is TGTGCCAGCAGCGTAGACAGAGCTAACTATGGCTACACCTTC.

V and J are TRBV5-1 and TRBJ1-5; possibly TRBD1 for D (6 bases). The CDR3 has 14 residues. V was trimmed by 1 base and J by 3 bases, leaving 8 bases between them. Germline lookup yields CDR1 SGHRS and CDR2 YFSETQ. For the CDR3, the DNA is TGCGCCAGCAGCTTGCCAGGGGACAATCAGCCCCAGCATTTT. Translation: CASSLPGDNQPQHF.

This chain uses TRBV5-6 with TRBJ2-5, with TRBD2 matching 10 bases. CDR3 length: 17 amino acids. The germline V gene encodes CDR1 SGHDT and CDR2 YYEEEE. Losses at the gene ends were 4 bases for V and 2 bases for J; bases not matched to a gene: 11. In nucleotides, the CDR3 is TGTGCCAGCAGCCCGGCCCTCGGACTAGCGGCACAAGAGACCCAGTACTTC. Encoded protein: CASSPALGLAAQETQYF.

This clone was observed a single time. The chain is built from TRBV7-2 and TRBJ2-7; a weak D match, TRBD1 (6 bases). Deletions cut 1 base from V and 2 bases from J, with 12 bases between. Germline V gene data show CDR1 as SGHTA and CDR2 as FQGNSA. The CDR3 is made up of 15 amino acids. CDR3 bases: TGTGCCAGCAGCTTAGGATTCAGGGGCGCCTACGAGCAGTACTTC. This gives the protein CASSLGFRGAYEQYF.

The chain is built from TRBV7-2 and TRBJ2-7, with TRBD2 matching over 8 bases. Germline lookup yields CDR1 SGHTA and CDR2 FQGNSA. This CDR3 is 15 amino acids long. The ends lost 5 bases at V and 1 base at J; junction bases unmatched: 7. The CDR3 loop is CASSAGGQVSYEQYF. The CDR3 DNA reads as TGTGCCAGCAGCGCGGGGGGCCAGGTATCCTACGAGCAGTACTTC.